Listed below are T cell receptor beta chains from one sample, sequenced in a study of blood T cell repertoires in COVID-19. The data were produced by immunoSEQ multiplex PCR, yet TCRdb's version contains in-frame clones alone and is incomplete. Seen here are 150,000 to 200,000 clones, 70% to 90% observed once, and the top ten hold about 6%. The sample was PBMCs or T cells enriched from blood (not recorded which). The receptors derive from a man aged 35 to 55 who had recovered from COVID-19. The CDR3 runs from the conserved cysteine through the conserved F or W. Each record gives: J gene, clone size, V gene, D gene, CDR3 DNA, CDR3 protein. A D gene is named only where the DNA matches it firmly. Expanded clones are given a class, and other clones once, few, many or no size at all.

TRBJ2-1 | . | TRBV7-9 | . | TGTGCCAGCACAGGAAGGACTGTCAATGAGCAGTTCTTC | CASTGRTVNEQFF
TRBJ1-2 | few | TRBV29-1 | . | TGCAGCGTTGCTACGGCGGACAGCCGAGGCTACACCTTC | CSVATADSRGYTF
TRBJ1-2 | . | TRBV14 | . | TGTGCCAGCAGCCAAGGCAGGGCCTATGGCTACACCTTC | CASSQGRAYGYTF
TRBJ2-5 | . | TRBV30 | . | TGTGCCTGGAGTGCCTGGACAGTTCAAGAGACCCAGTACTTC | CAWSAWTVQETQYF
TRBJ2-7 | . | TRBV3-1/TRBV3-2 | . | TGTGCCAGCAGCCCAGACCAAACCTACGAGCAGTACTTC | CASSPDQTYEQYF
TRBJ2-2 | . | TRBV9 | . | TGTGCCAGCAGCGTAGTGGGGCCCGGGGAGCTGTTTTTT | CASSVVGPGELFF
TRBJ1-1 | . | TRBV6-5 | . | TGTGCCAGCAGCTCAGAGACAGGGAACACTGAAGCTTTCTTT | CASSSETGNTEAFF
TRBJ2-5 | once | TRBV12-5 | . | TGTGCTAGTGGTGGAGCTGGAGAGACCCAGTACTTC | CASGGAGETQYF
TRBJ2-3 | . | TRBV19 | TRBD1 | TGTGCCAGTAGCTTCTCCGGGACAGGGGCCACAGATACGCAGTATTTT | CASSFSGTGATDTQYF
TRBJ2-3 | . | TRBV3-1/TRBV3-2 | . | TGTGCCAGCAGCCAAGGGCGTACAGCCCTCACAGATACGCAGTATTTT | CASSQGRTALTDTQYF
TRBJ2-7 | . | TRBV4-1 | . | TGCGCCAGCAGCCAAGCTCGGTCTATCTCCTACGAGCAGTACTTC | CASSQARSISYEQYF
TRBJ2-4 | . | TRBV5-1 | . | TGCGCCAGCAGCTCGGCCGGGTTGGAGAACATTCAGTACTTC | CASSSAGLENIQYF
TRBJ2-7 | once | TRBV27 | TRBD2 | TGTGCCAGCAGTTTATCTTGGACTAGATCCTACGAGCAGTACTTC | CASSLSWTRSYEQYF
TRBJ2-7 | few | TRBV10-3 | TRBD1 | TGTGCCTCGCAAAGGGACAGGACCTACGAGCAGTACTTC | CASQRDRTYEQYF
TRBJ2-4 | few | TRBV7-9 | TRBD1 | TGTGCCAGCAGCTTAGCAAGGGACAGGGGGCAGAACATTCAGTACTTC | CASSLARDRGQNIQYF
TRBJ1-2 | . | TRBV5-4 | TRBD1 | TGTGCCAGCAGCTTACCGGGACAGGGCATCTATGGCTACACCTTC | CASSLPGQGIYGYTF
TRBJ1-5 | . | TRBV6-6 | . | TGTGCCAGCAAACAGACAAATCAGCCCCAGCATTTT | CASKQTNQPQHF
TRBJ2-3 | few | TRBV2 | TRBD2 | TGTGCCAGCAGTGGGGGGTCTAGCGGGTGGGGCACAGATACGCAGTATTTT | CASSGGSSGWGTDTQYF
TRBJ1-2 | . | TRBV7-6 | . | TGTGCCAGCAGCTCCTTAAACGAGGGGGATCATGGTGGCTACACCTTC | CASSSLNEGDHGGYTF
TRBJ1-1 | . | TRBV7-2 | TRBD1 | TGTGCCAGCAGATCCGCAGGGGGCAGGACTGAAGCTTTCTTT | CASRSAGGRTEAFF
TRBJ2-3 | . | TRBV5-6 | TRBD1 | TGTGCCAGCAGCTCGGGGACAGGGCAATTCACAGATACGCAGTATTTT | CASSSGTGQFTDTQYF
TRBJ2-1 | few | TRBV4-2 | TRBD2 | TGTGCCAGCAGCCGGACTAGCGGGGGGCAACACAATGAGCAGTTCTTC | CASSRTSGGQHNEQFF
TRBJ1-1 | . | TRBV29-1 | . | TGCAGCGGTAGACAGGCCGGAGACACTGAAGCTTTCTTT | CSGRQAGDTEAFF
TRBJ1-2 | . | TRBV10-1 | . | TGCGCCAGCAGTGAAGGCAGGGCCTATGGCTACACCTTC | CASSEGRAYGYTF
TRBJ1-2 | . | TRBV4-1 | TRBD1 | TGCGCCAGCAGCCAAGGAATCTCACAGGGGGAAAACTATGGCTACACCTTC | CASSQGISQGENYGYTF
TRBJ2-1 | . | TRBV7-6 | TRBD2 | TGTGCCAGCAGCTTAGTGGCTAGCGGGGGGGTACGGGAGCAGTTCTTC | CASSLVASGGVREQFF
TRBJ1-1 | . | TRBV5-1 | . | TGCGCCAGCAGCCAAACAGGGATGAACACTGAAGCTTTCTTT | CASSQTGMNTEAFF
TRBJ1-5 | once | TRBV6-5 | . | TGTGCCAGCAGTTTGGGGGGGACGGCGAGCAATCAGCCCCAGCATTTT | CASSLGGTASNQPQHF
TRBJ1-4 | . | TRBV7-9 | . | TGTGCCAGCAGCTTACGTCCGGGTGAAAAACTGTTTTTT | CASSLRPGEKLFF
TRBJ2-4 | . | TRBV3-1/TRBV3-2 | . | TGTGCCAGCAGCCAAGAATCAGGGGCCAAAAACATTCAGTACTTC | CASSQESGAKNIQYF
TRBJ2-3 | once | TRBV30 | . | TGTGCCTGGAGTGCCGGAAGAACCCAGGGGCGGTGGCCAGATACGCAGTATTTT | CAWSAGRTQGRWPDTQYF
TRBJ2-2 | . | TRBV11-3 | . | TGTGCCAGCAGCTTTAACGGCGGCACCGGGGAGCTGTTTTTT | CASSFNGGTGELFF
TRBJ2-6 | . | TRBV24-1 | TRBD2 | TGTGCCACTAGCGGGGCTGGGGCCAACGTCCTGACTTTC | CATSGAGANVLTF
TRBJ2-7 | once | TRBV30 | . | TGTGCCTGGAGGGGAGTCAGCCGTTTTCAGTACTTC | CAWRGVSRFQYF
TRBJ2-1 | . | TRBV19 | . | TGTGCCAGTAGTATGGTCAGGGTCTATGAGCAGTTCTTC | CASSMVRVYEQFF
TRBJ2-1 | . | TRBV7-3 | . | TGTGCCAGCAGCTGGGTTGGAACAGACTCCTACAATGAGCAGTTCTTC | CASSWVGTDSYNEQFF
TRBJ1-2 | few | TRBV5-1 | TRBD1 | TGCGCCAGCAGCCCCGACAGGGGGCGAGGCTACACCTTC | CASSPDRGRGYTF
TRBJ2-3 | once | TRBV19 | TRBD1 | TGTGCCAGTAGCTTCCCGGACAGGGGCGCGCGTACGTATTTT | CASSFPDRGARTYF
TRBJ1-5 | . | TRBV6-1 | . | TGTGCCAGCAGTGAAGCGCGGCAAACCAGCAATCAGCCCCAGCATTTT | CASSEARQTSNQPQHF
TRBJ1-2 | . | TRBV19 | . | TGTGCCAGTATAGGAGGTAACTATGGCTACACCTTC | CASIGGNYGYTF
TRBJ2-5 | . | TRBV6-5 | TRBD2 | TGTGCCAGCAGTCACCTAGCGGGGGCGGCGGAGACCCAGTACTTC | CASSHLAGAAETQYF
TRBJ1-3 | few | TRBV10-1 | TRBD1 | TGCGCCAGCAGTGAGACCCACAGGGGCACTGGAAACACCATATATTTT | CASSETHRGTGNTIYF
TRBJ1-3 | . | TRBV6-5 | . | TGTGCCAGCAGTTACCCCCCAGGAAACACCATATATTTT | CASSYPPGNTIYF
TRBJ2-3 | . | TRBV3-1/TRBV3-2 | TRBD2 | TGTGCCAGCAGCCCGGGACTAGAGTTAACAGATACGCAGTATTTT | CASSPGLELTDTQYF
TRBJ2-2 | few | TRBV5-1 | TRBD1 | TGCGCCAGCAGCCCCGACAGGGGAATTGGCACCGGGGAGCTGTTTTTT | CASSPDRGIGTGELFF
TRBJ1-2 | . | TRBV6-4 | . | TGTGCCAGCAGTGCTAGAGCTAGCTTTAACTATGGCTACACCTTC | CASSARASFNYGYTF
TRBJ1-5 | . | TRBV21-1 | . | TGTGCCAGCCCTGACAGGGACAATCAGCCCCAGCATTTT | CASPDRDNQPQHF
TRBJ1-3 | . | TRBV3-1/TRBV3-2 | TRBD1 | TGTGCCAGCAGTCCCTCTGGGACAGGCTCTGGAAACACCATATATTTT | CASSPSGTGSGNTIYF
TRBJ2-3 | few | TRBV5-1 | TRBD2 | TGCGCCAGCTCGGTCCCGGGGGGGGACACAGATACGCAGTATTTT | CASSVPGGDTDTQYF
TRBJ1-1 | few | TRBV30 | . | TGTGCCTGGATTGGAGTGGAGGCCCCTGAAGCTTTCTTT | CAWIGVEAPEAFF
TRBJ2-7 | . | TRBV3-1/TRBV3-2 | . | TGTGCCAGCAGCCAAAGCGGTTCCTACGAGCAGTACTTC | CASSQSGSYEQYF
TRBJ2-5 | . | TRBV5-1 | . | TGCGCCAGCAGGGTGTCGCTGTTGGCAGCGCAAGCGGAGACCCAGTACTTC | CASRVSLLAAQAETQYF
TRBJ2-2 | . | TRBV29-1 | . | TGCAGCGCCAGGGTGCTTGTCGGGGAGCTGTTTTTT | CSARVLVGELFF
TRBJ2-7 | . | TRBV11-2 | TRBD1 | TGTGCCAGCAGCTTAGGTTCAGGGGGCGCCGAGCAGTACTTC | CASSLGSGGAEQYF